The source of this T cell receptor (beta chain) is a study of blood T cell repertoires in COVID-19 (dated by TCRdb to 2020 to 2021). In the study overall: The collaborator samples originated in the United States, Italy and Spain and spanned the acute and convalescent phases of COVID-19. A de-identified subject ID, COVID-19 status, age in years and sex were almost always included in the sample metadata. Samples came from the ongoing ImmuneRACE study (first 160 participants) plus 1,254 subjects from 6 global collaborators. A freely available public database, intended as a resource for researchers studying the immune response to SARS-CoV-2, is where the repertoires were released. Where available, HLA class I and class II types were taken from metadata supplied by the sample provider and were not determined by assay-based typing. Subjects who had been exposed to COVID-19, were actively infected with it, or had recovered from it provided the deeply sampled blood TCRbeta repertoires that made up the dataset. The prospective study material was composed of cDNA or gDNA derived from T cells, B-cell-depleted T cells, or PBMCs. On the study overall, not on this receptor specifically: Clinical and demographic metadata were provided uncurated, with the amount varying by source and participant.

TCRbeta CDR3 regions were amplified from genomic DNA by means of the immunoSEQ Assay, a bias-controlled multiplex PCR. The study's processing was this. The number of nucleated cells in each sample was estimated from the amplification of reference gene primers within the assay. To quantify the absolute abundance of each unique TCRbeta CDR3 rearrangement, sequence reads were collapsed and filtered. Productive Simpson clonality was computed per sample as the square root of Simpson's diversity index over productive rearrangements. TCRdb obtained this table from immuneACCESS and retained in-frame rearrangements with V and J assigned. These tables miss some clones; where compared with another copy, unresolved V genes account for less than half of the shortfall, and the remainder is unexplained. V and J calls and clone size are copied from that table; D and trimming were computed from the DNA. The sample profile shows about 330,000 clones; over 70% of them were found once. The ten largest clones add up to about 5% of the sample.

Participants in the prospective study were enrolled through a virtual design, were aged roughly 18 to 100 years, and lived in roughly 24 United States geographic areas. To assign participants to cohorts, the prospective study relied on clinical history that participants themselves reported in a screening survey and a study questionnaire. Recovered participants in ImmuneRACE Cohort 3 were defined by two consecutive negative NP/OP PCR tests, clearance by a healthcare professional, or resolution of symptoms. Each participant in the prospective study had whole blood, serum and a nasopharyngeal or oropharyngeal swab collected by mobile phlebotomists. Participants in the prospective study had the option to provide additional blood draws and questionnaires over an approximately 2-month period. Before DNA extraction, blood samples from the prospective study were shipped at room temperature or frozen. Points on this clone: The antigen it recognizes is unknown. Nothing much larger sits one base from this clone, and base qualities are not available.

From the germline V gene, CDR1 is SNHLY and CDR2 is FYNNEI. The CDR3 goes from the cysteine to the phenylalanine over 15 residues. This entry keeps only the CDR3 DNA: 45 bases, framed from base 1. V sheds 4 bases and J sheds 4 bases, leaving 16 bases between their ends. Sequencing was done on a sample of PBMCs or T cells enriched from blood (not recorded which). This clonotype was obtained from a man aged 30 to 39 who had recovered from COVID-19. The V gene is TRBV2 and the J gene is TRBJ1-1, and the D gene may be TRBD1, 5 bases matching. The bases read TGTGCCAGCAGTGTTTGGGGCCAGGGAAGCACTGAAGCTTTCTTT. Its protein is CASSVWGQGSTEAFF.